These 2 T cell receptor beta chains were all obtained from the same sample, sequenced in a study of breast tumors, draining lymph nodes, adjacent tissues. The lymph nodes were axillary draining lymph nodes from breast cancer patients. MiXCR, run by TCRdb on the multiplex PCR reads, gives a single entry per CDR3 protein. The sample yields around 110,000 distinct CDR3 sequences, around 30% seen once. Sequences were obtained from axillary lymph node tissue. Receptors originate from a female donor with breast cancer. Some clones in this sample may be carry-over from other donors' samples.

This clonotype appeared once. CDR3 in amino acids: CASTAPGTGGIRNQPQHF. In DNA form, the CDR3 reads TGTGCCAGCACCGCTCCCGGGACAGGGGGGATCCGCAATCAGCCCCAGCATTTT. The genes are TRBV6-6 and TRBJ1-5; 11 bases match TRBD1. The junction had 13 bases not matched to a gene; V was cut back by 7 bases and J by 2 bases. Germline-derived CDR1 and CDR2 are MNHNY and SVGAGI (reference sequence). The CDR3 has 18 residues.

There are many counts of this clonotype. This chain connects TRBV7-2 to TRBJ2-1; D possibly corresponds to TRBD2 (6 bases). Trimming removed 1 base from V and 6 bases from J, with 16 bases in between. CDR3 length: 16 residues. The germline gives CDR1 SGHTA, CDR2 FQGNSA. DNA for the CDR3: TGTGCCAGCAGCTTAGGGGTGGGACTCTCTAGCAATGAGCAGTTCTTC. It translates to CASSLGVGLSSNEQFF.